This T cell receptor (beta chain) was identified during a study of control samples from healthy donors and cancer patients. Trimming removed 7 bases at V and 7 bases at J, with 13 bases between. The CDR3 is 13 amino acids. Germline V gene lookup returns CDR1 LNHDA and CDR2 SQIVND (reference sequence). Clones were read by immunoSEQ multiplex PCR, and TCRdb kept only the in-frame ones, dropping some. The sample includes about 130,000 clones, about 91% of them seen just once. This clonotype was sampled from a man aged 18 to 29 in good health. The V gene is TRBV19, the J gene TRBJ1-4; D gene unclear. Specimen: blood. CDR3 protein: CASKERVGEKLFF. As DNA, the CDR3 is TGTGCCAGTAAAGAGAGGGTCGGTGAAAAACTGTTTTTT.